Each of the 3 T cell receptor beta chains below was sequenced from the same sample in a study of shared clonotypes between healthy human individuals. The naive CD8 subset, CD45RO-negative cells positively selected for CCR7, excluded terminally differentiated effector memory CD45RA+ cells. Sequenced by immunoSEQ multiplex PCR; TCRdb stores in-frame clones only, minus some. Of about 2.2 million clones in the sample, about 94% are singletons; the top ten hold over 1.5%. Sequenced material: naive CD8+ T cells from PBMCs. The receptor set was obtained from a man aged 18 to 35 in good health. Some clones in this sample may be carry-over from other donors' samples.

The V and J genes are TRBV30 and TRBJ2-1, with 14 bases aligning to TRBD2. Germline V gives CDR1 GTSNPN, CDR2 SVGIG (reference sequence). The CDR3 is 18 amino acids. The ends lost 3 bases at V and 1 base at J; junction bases unmatched: 8. The CDR3 loop reads CAWSVGLAGERSYNEQFF. In DNA form, the CDR3 reads TGTGCCTGGAGCGTGGGACTAGCGGGAGAGCGTTCCTACAATGAGCAGTTCTTC. Combining the CDR3 with reference TRBV30 and TRBJ2-1 gives the whole variable domain SQTIHQWPATLVQPVGSPLSLECTVEGTSNPNLYWYRQAAGRGLQLLFYSVGIGQISSEVPQNLSASRPQDRQFILSSKKLLLSDSGFYLCAWSVGLAGERSYNEQFFGPGTRLTVL.

The gene calls are TRBV27 and TRBJ2-3; 7 nucleotides line up with TRBD2. Germline lookup yields CDR1 MNHEY and CDR2 SMNVEV (reference sequence). The junction had 12 bases not matched to a gene; V was cut back by 5 bases and J by 1 base. This CDR3 spans 17 amino acids. CDR3 sequence: CASSPIRTRGGTDTQYF. CDR3 sequence (DNA): TGTGCCAGCAGTCCAATTAGGACTAGGGGCGGCACAGATACGCAGTATTTT.

The gene calls are TRBV7-9 and TRBJ1-3, with no clear D. The CDR3 covers 16 residues. V was cut by 4 bases and J by 4 bases, with 17 bases left in between. Germline loops: CDR1 SEHNR, CDR2 FQNEAQ (reference sequence). This CDR3 is CASSYYEHREGNTIYF. CDR3 nucleotides: TGTGCCAGCAGCTATTACGAGCATAGGGAGGGAAACACCATATATTTT. The entire variable domain, with the rest obtained from reference TRBV7-9 and TRBJ1-3, is as follows: DTGVSQNPRHKITKRGQNVTFRCDPISEHNRLYWYRQTLGQGPEFLTYFQNEAQLEKSRLLSDRFSAERPKGSFSTLEIQRTEQGDSAMYLCASSYYEHREGNTIYFGEGSWLTVV.